These 7 T cell receptor beta chains were all obtained from the same sample, sequenced in a study of blood T cell repertoires in COVID-19. TCRdb's table, derived via immunoSEQ multiplex PCR, lists solely in-frame clones and lacks some. The sample has about 200,000 clones; 86% are singletons. Material: peripheral blood. These receptors came from a young man who had recovered from COVID-19.

The chain joins TRBV7-9 to TRBJ1-2; D is perhaps TRBD1 (5 bases). Trimming shortened V by 5 bases and J by 8 bases, and 12 bases separated the two germline ends. Looked up from germline, CDR1 is SEHNR and CDR2 is FQNEAQ (reference sequence). The CDR3 runs 12 residues. The CDR3 coding sequence is TGTGCCAGCAGCCTCTCCCAGGGCGGCTACACCTTC. It is translated as CASSLSQGGYTF.

The chain employs TRBV29-1 and TRBJ1-6; maybe TRBD1 (6 bases). Looked up from germline, CDR1 is SQVTM and CDR2 is ANQGSEA. Between the trimmed V and J ends, which lost 3 bases and 5 bases, there was a span of 17 bases. CDR3 length: 16 amino acids. The CDR3 sequence is CSVDKIPDSHNSPLHF. CDR3 coding DNA: TGCAGCGTTGACAAAATCCCGGACAGCCATAATTCACCCCTCCACTTT.

The chain combines TRBV19 with TRBJ1-5; 7 bases line up with TRBD1. Germline V gene sequence: CDR1 LNHDA, CDR2 SQIVND (reference sequence). The V and J ends lost 3 bases and 0 bases, in that order; junction bases with no gene match: 8. The length of the CDR3 is 17 residues. CDR3 sequence reads: CASSMGPGQNSNQPQHF. The CDR3 bases are TGTGCCAGTAGTATGGGACCGGGACAGAATAGCAATCAGCCCCAGCATTTT.

The V gene is TRBV6-5, the J gene TRBJ2-1, with D possibly being TRBD1 (7 bases). The CDR3 length is 14 residues. Trimming cost V 9 bases and J 6 bases, with 18 bases left between them. Looked up from germline, CDR1 is MNHEY and CDR2 is SVGAGI. The CDR3 here is CASNSGGGSNEQFF. CDR3 bases: TGTGCCAGTAACTCAGGGGGAGGATCCAATGAGCAGTTCTTC.

The genes are TRBV7-9 and TRBJ2-2; 7 nucleotides line up with TRBD2. The CDR3 has 16 residues. The germline V gene has CDR1 SEHNR and CDR2 FQNEAQ (reference sequence). The V segment lost 0 bases and the J segment 1 base; nucleotides outside the gene matches: 2. The CDR3: CASSLALALNTGELFF. The CDR3 DNA sequence: TGTGCCAGCAGCTTAGCACTAGCGCTGAACACCGGGGAGCTGTTTTTT.

The rearrangement joins TRBV6-5 to TRBJ1-1; 7 bases match TRBD1. The CDR3 totals 14 residues. Germline CDR1 and CDR2: MNHEY and SVGAGI. Germline trimming cut 6 bases from V and 5 bases from J; bases unmatched to any gene: 9. The CDR3 protein is CASSDQRGQTEAFF. The CDR3 DNA follows: TGTGCCAGCAGCGACCAAAGGGGGCAAACTGAAGCTTTCTTT.

J is TRBJ2-5 and V is TRBV7-9; 8 bases map to TRBD2. Germline trimming cut 1 base from V and 0 bases from J; bases unmatched to any gene: 7. Per germline, CDR1 SEHNR and CDR2 FQNEAQ (reference sequence). CDR3 length: 17 amino acids. The CDR3: CASSLGVTGGYQETQYF. CDR3 DNA: TGTGCCAGCAGCTTAGGTGTCACGGGGGGGTACCAAGAGACCCAGTACTTC.